The entry below describes one T cell receptor (beta chain). Sorting gave populations that all exceeded 98% purity. This sample is drawn from a study of beta chain features in type 1 diabetes. Expressed TCRB transcripts were sequenced after all isolated RNA was converted to cDNA. Libraries were prepared by immunoSEQ multiplex PCR; TCRdb keeps only in-frame clonotypes and omits some of them. The top ten clones hold 0.55% to 0.75% of a sample with roughly 150,000 clones, about 8.5% of them seen once. Between the trimmed V and J ends, which lost 4 bases and 1 base, there was a span of 16 bases. There are 16 residues in the CDR3. Germline CDR1 and CDR2: SGHKS and YYEKEE (reference sequence).

The chain carries TRBV5-5 and TRBJ2-3; D might be TRBD2 (5 bases). The specimen was central memory CD4+ T cells from blood. The sequence was obtained from a man younger than 35 in good health. This chain's CDR3 is CASSQEERPGTDTQYF. The CDR3 DNA reads as TGTGCCAGCAGCCAAGAGGAGCGGCCGGGCACAGATACGCAGTATTTT.